This T cell receptor (beta chain) was identified during a study of blood T cell repertoires in COVID-19. Across the study: Some COVID-19 samples were acute and others convalescent; all came from the United States, Italy and Spain. Sources were T cells, B-cell-depleted T cells, or PBMCs; the material itself was cDNA or gDNA.

The protocol was immunoSEQ multiplex PCR, while the TCRdb copy is restricted to in-frame clones and leaves out a portion. The data show 150,000 to 200,000 clones, roughly 86% seen once. The CDR3 has 15 amino acids. Per germline, CDR1 MNHEY and CDR2 SVGAGI. V was clipped by 4 bases and J by 5 bases; unmatched bases: 9. This chain links TRBV6-5 with TRBJ1-2; 8 bases are shared with TRBD1. Sequenced material: peripheral blood. The receptor's source is a man in his 70s with acute or convalescent COVID-19. Here the CDR3 DNA reads TGTGCCAGCAGTTGGGGACAGGCGGGATTATATGGCTACACCTTC. It is translated as CASSWGQAGLYGYTF.